This TCR beta chain was recorded in a study of T cell changes during pregnancy in multiple sclerosis. This table comes from immunoSEQ multiplex PCR, and its TCRdb copy is limited to in-frame clones, with some not included. The sample yields some 40,000 clones, about 90% seen once. Between the trimmed V and J ends, which lost 0 bases and 8 bases, there was a span of 9 bases. CDR3 length: 13 amino acids. The germline gives CDR1 SGDLS, CDR2 YYNGEE. The genes are TRBV9 and TRBJ2-1; D call uncertain. The receptor's source is a female donor with multiple sclerosis, enrolled in a pregnancy study. Sequences were derived from CD4+ T cells from peripheral blood mononuclear cells, sampled before pregnancy. CDR3 DNA sequence: TGTGCCAGCAGCGTAGCGGCCCGGGATGAGCAGTTCTTC. Its protein is CASSVAARDEQFF.